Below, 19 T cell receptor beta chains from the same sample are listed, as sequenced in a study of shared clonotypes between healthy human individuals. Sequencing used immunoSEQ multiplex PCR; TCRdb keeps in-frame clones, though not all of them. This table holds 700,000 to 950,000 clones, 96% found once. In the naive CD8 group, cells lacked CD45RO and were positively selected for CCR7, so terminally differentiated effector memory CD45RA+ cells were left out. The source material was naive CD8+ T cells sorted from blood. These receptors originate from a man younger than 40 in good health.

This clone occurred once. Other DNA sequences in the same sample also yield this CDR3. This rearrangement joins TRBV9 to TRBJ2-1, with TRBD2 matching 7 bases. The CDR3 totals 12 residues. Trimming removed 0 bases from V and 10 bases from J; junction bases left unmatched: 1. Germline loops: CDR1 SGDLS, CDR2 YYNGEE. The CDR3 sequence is CASSVEGGEQFF. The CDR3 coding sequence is TGTGCCAGCAGCGTAGAGGGAGGGGAGCAGTTCTTC.

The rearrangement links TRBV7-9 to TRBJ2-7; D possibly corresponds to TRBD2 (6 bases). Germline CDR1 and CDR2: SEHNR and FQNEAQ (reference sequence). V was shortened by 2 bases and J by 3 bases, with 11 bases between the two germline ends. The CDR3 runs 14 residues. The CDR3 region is CASSLRGLIYEQYF. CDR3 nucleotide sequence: TGTGCCAGCAGCTTAAGGGGACTCATCTACGAGCAGTACTTC.

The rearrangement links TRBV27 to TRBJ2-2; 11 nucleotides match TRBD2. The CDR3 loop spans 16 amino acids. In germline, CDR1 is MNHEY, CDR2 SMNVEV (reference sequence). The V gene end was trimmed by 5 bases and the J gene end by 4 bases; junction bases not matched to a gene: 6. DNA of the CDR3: TGTGCCAGCAGTCCTGGGACTAGCGGAGCCACCGGGGAGCTGTTTTTT. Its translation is CASSPGTSGATGELFF.

The CDR3 sequence: CASSQDLDRSSYEQYF. The CDR3 DNA follows: TGTGCCAGCAGCCAAGATTTGGACAGGAGCTCCTACGAGCAGTACTTC. This chain links TRBV14 with TRBJ2-7; 7 bases are shared with TRBD1. Per germline, CDR1 SGHDN and CDR2 FVKESK. Unmatched junction bases numbered 5, after V lost 0 bases and J lost 0 bases. The CDR3 consists of 16 residues.

The CDR3 reads CASSEGQGFNEQFF. The CDR3 DNA is TGTGCCAGCAGTGAGGGACAGGGGTTTAATGAGCAGTTCTTC. The chain couples TRBV6-1 to TRBJ2-1; TRBD1 aligns across 10 bases. This CDR3 has 14 amino acids. V shed 3 bases, J shed 7 bases, and the junction held 3 bases outside the gene matches. Germline lookup yields CDR1 MNHNS and CDR2 SASEGT.

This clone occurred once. The CDR3 nucleotides are TGTGCCAGCAGGCCTTCTTGGGACGGTCGCGGAAACACCATATATTTT. Amino acid sequence: CASRPSWDGRGNTIYF. This chain uses TRBV27 with TRBJ1-3, with D possibly matching TRBD1 (5 bases). There are 16 residues in the CDR3. CDR1 and CDR2 from the germline V gene are MNHEY and SMNVEV (reference sequence). Trimming shortened V by 6 bases and J by 4 bases, and 19 bases separated the two germline ends.

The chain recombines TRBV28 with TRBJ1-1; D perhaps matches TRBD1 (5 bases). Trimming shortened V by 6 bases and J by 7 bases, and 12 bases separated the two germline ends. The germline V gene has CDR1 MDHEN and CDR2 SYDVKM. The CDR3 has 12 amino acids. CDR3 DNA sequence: TGTGCCAGCAGGCCGGGACGCCTTGAAGCTTTCTTT. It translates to CASRPGRLEAFF. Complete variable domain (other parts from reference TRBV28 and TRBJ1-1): DVKVTQSSRYLVKRTGEKVFLECVQDMDHENMFWYRQDPGLGLRLIYFSYDVKMKEKGDIPEGYSVSREKKERFSLILESASTNQTSMYLCASRPGRLEAFFGQGTRLTVV.

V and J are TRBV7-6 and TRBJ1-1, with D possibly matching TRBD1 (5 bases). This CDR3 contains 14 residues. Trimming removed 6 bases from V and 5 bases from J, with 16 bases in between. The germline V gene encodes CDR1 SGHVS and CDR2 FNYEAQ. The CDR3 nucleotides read TGTGCCAGCAGTTTGGACCTCCGGGGGACTGAAGCTTTCTTT. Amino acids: CASSLDLRGTEAFF.

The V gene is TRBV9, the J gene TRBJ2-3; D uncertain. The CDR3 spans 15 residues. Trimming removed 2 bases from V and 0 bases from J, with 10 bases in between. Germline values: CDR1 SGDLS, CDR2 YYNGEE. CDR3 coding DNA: TGTGCCAGCAGCGTGGGCCTCTCCAGCACAGATACGCAGTATTTT. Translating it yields CASSVGLSSTDTQYF.

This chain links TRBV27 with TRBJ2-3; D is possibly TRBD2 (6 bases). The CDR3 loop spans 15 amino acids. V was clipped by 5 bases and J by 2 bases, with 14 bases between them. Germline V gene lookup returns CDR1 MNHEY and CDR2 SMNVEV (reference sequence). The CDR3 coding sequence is TGTGCCAGCAGTCGAGCGGGCTTACTCACAGATACGCAGTATTTT. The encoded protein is CASSRAGLLTDTQYF.

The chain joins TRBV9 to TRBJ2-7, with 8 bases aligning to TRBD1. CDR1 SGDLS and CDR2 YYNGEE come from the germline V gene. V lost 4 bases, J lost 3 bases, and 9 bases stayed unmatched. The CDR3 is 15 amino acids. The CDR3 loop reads CASSPTGEVLYEQYF. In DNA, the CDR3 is TGTGCCAGCAGCCCGACAGGGGAGGTCCTCTACGAGCAGTACTTC.

CDR3 region: CASRETGDYGYTF. The CDR3 DNA is TGTGCCAGCAGAGAGACAGGGGACTATGGCTACACCTTC. J is TRBJ1-2 and V is TRBV2; 8 bases align to TRBD1. With V trimmed by 6 bases and J by 3 bases, 3 bases remained unmatched. The CDR3 sequence is 13 residues long. Germline V gene lookup returns CDR1 SNHLY and CDR2 FYNNEI.

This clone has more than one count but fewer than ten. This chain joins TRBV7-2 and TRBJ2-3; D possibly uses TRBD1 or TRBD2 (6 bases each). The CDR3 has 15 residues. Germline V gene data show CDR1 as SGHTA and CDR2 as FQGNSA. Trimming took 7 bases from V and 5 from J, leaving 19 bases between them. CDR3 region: CASTLEGDSKDTQYF. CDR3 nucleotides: TGTGCCAGCACCCTCGAGGGGGACTCTAAAGATACGCAGTATTTT.

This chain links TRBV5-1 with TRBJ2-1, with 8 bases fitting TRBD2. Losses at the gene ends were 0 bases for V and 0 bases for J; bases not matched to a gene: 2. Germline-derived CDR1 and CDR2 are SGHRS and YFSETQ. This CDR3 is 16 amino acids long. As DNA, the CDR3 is TGCGCCAGCAGCTTGGGGACTAGCTCCTCCTACAATGAGCAGTTCTTC. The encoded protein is CASSLGTSSSYNEQFF.

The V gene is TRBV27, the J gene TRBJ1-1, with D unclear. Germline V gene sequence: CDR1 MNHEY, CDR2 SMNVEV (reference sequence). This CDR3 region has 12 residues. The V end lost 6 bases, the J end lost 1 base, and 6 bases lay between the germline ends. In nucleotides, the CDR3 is TGTGCCAGCAGCCAACGGAACACTGAAGCTTTCTTT. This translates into CASSQRNTEAFF.

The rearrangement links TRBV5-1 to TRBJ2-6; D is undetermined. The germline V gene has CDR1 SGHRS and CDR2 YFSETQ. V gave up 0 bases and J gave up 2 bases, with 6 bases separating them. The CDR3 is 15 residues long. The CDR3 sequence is CASSLEWAGANVLTF. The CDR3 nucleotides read TGCGCCAGCAGCTTGGAGTGGGCTGGGGCCAACGTCCTGACTTTC.

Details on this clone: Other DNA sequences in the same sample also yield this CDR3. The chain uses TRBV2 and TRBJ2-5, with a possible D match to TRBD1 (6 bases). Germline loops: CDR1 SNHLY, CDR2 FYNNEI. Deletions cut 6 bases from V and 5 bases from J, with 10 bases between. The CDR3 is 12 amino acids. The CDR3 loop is CASRGGRETQYF. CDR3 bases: TGTGCCAGCAGAGGGGGAAGGGAGACCCAGTACTTC.

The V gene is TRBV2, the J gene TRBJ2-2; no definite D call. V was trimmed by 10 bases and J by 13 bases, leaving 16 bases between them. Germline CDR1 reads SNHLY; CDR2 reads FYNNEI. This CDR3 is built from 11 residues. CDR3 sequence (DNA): TGTGCCATCGGTATGGGGAAAGGGCTGTTTTTT. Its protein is CAIGMGKGLFF.

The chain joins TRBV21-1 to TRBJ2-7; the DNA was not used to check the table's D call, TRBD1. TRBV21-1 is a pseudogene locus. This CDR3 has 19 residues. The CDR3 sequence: CASSKYSPSFLDREYEQYF. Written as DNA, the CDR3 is TGTGCCAGCAGCAAATATTCCCCCTCCTTTCTCGACAGGGAATACGAGCAGTACTTC.